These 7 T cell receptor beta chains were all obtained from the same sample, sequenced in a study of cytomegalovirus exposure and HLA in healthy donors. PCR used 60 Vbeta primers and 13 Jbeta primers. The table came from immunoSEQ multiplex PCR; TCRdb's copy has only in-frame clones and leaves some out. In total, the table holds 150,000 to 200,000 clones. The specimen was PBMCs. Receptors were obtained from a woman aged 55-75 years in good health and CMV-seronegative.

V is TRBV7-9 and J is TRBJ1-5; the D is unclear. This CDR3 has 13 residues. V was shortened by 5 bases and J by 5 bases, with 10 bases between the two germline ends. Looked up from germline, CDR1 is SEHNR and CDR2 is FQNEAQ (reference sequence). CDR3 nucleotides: TGTGCCAGCAGCCCGATGGGAGATCAGCCCCAGCATTTT. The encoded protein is CASSPMGDQPQHF.

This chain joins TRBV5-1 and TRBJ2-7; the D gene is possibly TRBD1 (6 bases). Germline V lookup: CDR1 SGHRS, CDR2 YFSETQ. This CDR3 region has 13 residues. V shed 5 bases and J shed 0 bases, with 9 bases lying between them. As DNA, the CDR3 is TGCGCCAGCAGGTGGGACAACTCCTACGAGCAGTACTTC. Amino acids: CASRWDNSYEQYF. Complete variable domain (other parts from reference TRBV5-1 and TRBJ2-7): KAGVTQTPRYLIKTRGQQVTLSCSPISGHRSVSWYQQTPGQGLQFLFEYFSETQRNKGNFPGRFSGRQFSNSRSEMNVSTLELGDSALYLCASRWDNSYEQYFGPGTRLTVT.

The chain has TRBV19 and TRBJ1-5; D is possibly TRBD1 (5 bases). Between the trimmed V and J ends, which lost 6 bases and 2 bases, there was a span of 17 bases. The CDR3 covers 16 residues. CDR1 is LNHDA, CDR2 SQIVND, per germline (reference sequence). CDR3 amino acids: CASRTLQAGGNQPQHF. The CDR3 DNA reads TGTGCCAGTAGGACACTACAGGCAGGCGGCAATCAGCCCCAGCATTTT.

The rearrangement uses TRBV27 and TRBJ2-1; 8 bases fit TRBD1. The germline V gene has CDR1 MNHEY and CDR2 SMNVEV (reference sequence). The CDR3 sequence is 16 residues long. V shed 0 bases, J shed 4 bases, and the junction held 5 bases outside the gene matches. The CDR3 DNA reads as TGTGCCAGCAGTTTATCGCGACAGGGGAATTACAATGAGCAGTTCTTC. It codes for CASSLSRQGNYNEQFF.

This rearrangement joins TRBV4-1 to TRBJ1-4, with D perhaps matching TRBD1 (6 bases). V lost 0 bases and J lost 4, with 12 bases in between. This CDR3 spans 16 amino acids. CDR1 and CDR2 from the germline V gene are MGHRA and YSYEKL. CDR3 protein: CASSQDSGAFNEKLFF. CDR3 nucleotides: TGCGCCAGCAGCCAAGATTCAGGGGCCTTTAATGAAAAACTGTTTTTT.

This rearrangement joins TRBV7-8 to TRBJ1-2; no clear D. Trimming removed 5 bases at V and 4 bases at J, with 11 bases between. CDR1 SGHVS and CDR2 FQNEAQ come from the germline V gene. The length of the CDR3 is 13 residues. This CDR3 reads CASSHPGIYGYTF. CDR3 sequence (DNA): TGTGCCAGCAGCCACCCGGGAATCTATGGCTACACCTTC.

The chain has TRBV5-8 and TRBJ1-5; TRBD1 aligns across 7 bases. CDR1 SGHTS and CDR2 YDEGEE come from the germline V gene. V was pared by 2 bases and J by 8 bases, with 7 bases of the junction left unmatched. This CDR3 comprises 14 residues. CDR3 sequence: CASSFLGGWEPQHF. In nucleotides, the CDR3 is TGTGCCAGCAGCTTTCTAGGGGGCTGGGAGCCCCAGCATTTT.